Each of the 29 T cell receptor beta chains below was sequenced from the same sample in a study of blood T cell repertoires in COVID-19. Produced via immunoSEQ multiplex PCR; TCRdb's table is partial and in-frame only. The data show more than 100,000 clones, with around 87% seen just once and 25% to 35% held by the top ten. Sequencing was done on a sample of peripheral blood. Receptors were obtained from a woman between 65 and 79 years old with acute or convalescent COVID-19.

The chain recombines TRBV28 with TRBJ2-2, with 8 bases lining up with TRBD2. This CDR3 has 13 amino acids. Trimming removed 6 bases from V and 5 bases from J; junction bases left unmatched: 2. Germline V CDR1 and CDR2: MDHEN, SYDVKM. CDR3 loop: CASRGGRTGELFF. For the CDR3, the DNA is TGTGCCAGCAGGGGCGGGAGGACCGGGGAGCTGTTTTTT.

This chain links TRBV3-1 (or the pseudogene TRBV3-2) with TRBJ2-5; D gene uncertain. The V gene lost 1 base and the J gene lost 5 bases, with 8 bases spanning the gap. The germline V gene has CDR1 LGHDT and CDR2 YNNKEL (reference sequence). The CDR3 covers 13 residues. DNA of the CDR3: TGTGCCAGCAGCCAAGTCATCGGTGAGACCCAGTACTTC. Amino acids: CASSQVIGETQYF.

The gene calls are TRBV28 and TRBJ1-2; the D is unclear. The V gene lost 6 bases and the J gene lost 4 bases, with 12 bases spanning the gap. Germline values: CDR1 MDHEN, CDR2 SYDVKM. The CDR3 has 13 residues. The CDR3 DNA sequence: TGTGCCAGCAGGGGTGGACTTCTCTATGGCTACACCTTC. Protein product: CASRGGLLYGYTF.

V and J are TRBV18 and TRBJ1-6; D call uncertain. Trimming shortened V by 2 bases and J by 7 bases, and 12 bases separated the two germline ends. The CDR3 totals 15 residues. Germline V gene lookup returns CDR1 KGHSH and CDR2 LQKENI. In nucleotides, the CDR3 is TGTGCCAGCTCACCAGGCAGAGGGTCAAATTCACCCCTCCACTTT. It translates to CASSPGRGSNSPLHF.

The rearrangement links TRBV28 to TRBJ1-1; D is perhaps TRBD1 (5 bases). The length of the CDR3 is 13 residues. The germline gives CDR1 MDHEN, CDR2 SYDVKM. Between the trimmed V and J ends, which lost 2 bases and 5 bases, there was a span of 9 bases. CDR3 sequence: CASSLGRVTEAFF. The CDR3 DNA reads as TGTGCCAGCAGTTTAGGCAGGGTGACTGAAGCTTTCTTT.

This clone has just a few counts. The V and J genes are TRBV7-9 and TRBJ1-1; possible D gene TRBD1, 6 bases. CDR3 length: 15 residues. V shed 2 bases and J shed 4 bases, with 14 bases lying between them. The germline CDR1 and CDR2 sequences are SEHNR and FQNEAQ (reference sequence). The CDR3 DNA follows: TGTGCCAGCAGCTTAACAGGGAGTCTGGCCACTGAAGCTTTCTTT. Its translation is CASSLTGSLATEAFF.

V gene TRBV6-5 combines with J gene TRBJ1-4; 7 bases line up with TRBD1. This CDR3 is built from 13 residues. The V segment lost 9 bases and the J segment 7 bases; nucleotides outside the gene matches: 8. CDR1 and CDR2 (germline): MNHEY, SVGAGI. The CDR3 here is CASYRGAGEKLFF. The CDR3 DNA follows: TGTGCCAGTTACAGGGGCGCAGGTGAAAAACTGTTTTTT.

The chain couples TRBV9 to TRBJ1-2; no reliable D call. Deletions cut 3 bases from V and 3 bases from J, with 12 bases between. Germline assignment: CDR1 SGDLS and CDR2 YYNGEE. The CDR3 is made up of 14 amino acids. DNA for the CDR3: TGTGCCAGCAGCGGCTATCTGCCGGACTATGGCTACACCTTC. This codes for CASSGYLPDYGYTF.

The chain carries TRBV28 and TRBJ1-5, with D unclear. Germline CDR1 MDHEN, CDR2 SYDVKM. This CDR3 has 15 amino acids. V lost 5 bases and J 4 bases, leaving 15 bases between the germline ends. CDR3 coding DNA: TGTGCCAGCAGTCCTTATAGAGGGTCAAATCAGCCCCAGCATTTT. It is translated as CASSPYRGSNQPQHF.

The chain recombines TRBV11-2 with TRBJ1-1, with D possibly being TRBD1 (6 bases). The germline CDR1 and CDR2 sequences are SGHAT and FQNNGV. V was pared by 3 bases and J by 3 bases, with 14 bases between. The CDR3 loop spans 15 amino acids. CDR3 nucleotide sequence: TGTGCCAGCAGCTTGAGACAGGTCCTGGACACTGAAGCTTTCTTT. It is translated as CASSLRQVLDTEAFF.

Remarks on this clone: This same CDR3 is encoded by further DNA sequences in the sample. V is TRBV2 and J is TRBJ1-2, with D possibly TRBD1 on 5 matching bases. The V gene lost 6 bases and the J gene lost 1 base, with 9 bases spanning the gap. CDR1 is SNHLY, CDR2 FYNNEI, per germline. The CDR3 is made up of 13 amino acids. This CDR3 is CASSPQGNYGYTF. The CDR3 nucleotides are TGTGCCAGCAGCCCCCAGGGTAACTATGGCTACACCTTC.

This clone came up once. The rearrangement joins TRBV3-1 (or the pseudogene TRBV3-2) to TRBJ2-2; D gene uncertain. The V end lost 8 bases, the J end lost 0 bases, and 16 bases lay between the germline ends. The CDR3 totals 16 residues. The germline CDR1 and CDR2 sequences are LGHDT and YNNKEL (reference sequence). The CDR3 spells CASRLPEYTNTGELFF. The CDR3 DNA is TGTGCCAGCCGCCTCCCTGAGTATACGAACACCGGGGAGCTGTTTTTT.

The chain has TRBV30 and TRBJ2-4; D unresolved. The CDR3 consists of 15 residues. V lost 2 bases and J 2 bases, leaving 13 bases between the germline ends. Germline CDR1 and CDR2: GTSNPN and SVGIG (reference sequence). CDR3 amino acids: CAWSRQAQTKNIQYF. In DNA form, the CDR3 reads TGTGCCTGGAGTAGGCAGGCCCAGACCAAAAACATTCAGTACTTC.

The gene calls are TRBV5-1 and TRBJ1-2; a weak D match, TRBD1 (5 bases). V was trimmed by 3 bases and J by 8 bases, leaving 20 bases between them. Per the germline V gene, CDR1 is SGHRS and CDR2 is YFSETQ. This CDR3 has 15 amino acids. The CDR3 region is CASSSLGGLESGYTF. The CDR3 nucleotides are TGCGCCAGCAGCTCGCTCGGGGGGTTGGAGTCGGGCTACACCTTC.

The rearrangement links TRBV7-9 to TRBJ2-2; 7 positions agree with TRBD2. The CDR3 length is 14 residues. J lost 6 bases, V lost 3 bases, and 4 bases had no gene match. Germline V CDR1 and CDR2: SEHNR, FQNEAQ (reference sequence). The CDR3 here is CASSFLRGAGELFF. The CDR3 DNA reads as TGTGCCAGCAGCTTCCTACGGGGGGCCGGGGAGCTGTTTTTT. Variable domain in full (rest from reference TRBV7-9 and TRBJ2-2): DTGVSQNPRHKITKRGQNVTFRCDPISEHNRLYWYRQTLGQGPEFLTYFQNEAQLEKSRLLSDRFSAERPKGSFSTLEIQRTEQGDSAMYLCASSFLRGAGELFFGEGSRLTVL.

This chain uses TRBV4-1 with TRBJ2-6, with 8 bases identical to TRBD1. CDR3 size: 18 residues. Germline CDR1 reads MGHRA; CDR2 reads YSYEKL. The trim removed 0 bases at V and 3 bases at J, leaving 7 bases unmatched. CDR3 amino acids: CASSQEWGRGLGANVLTF. The DNA for the CDR3 is TGCGCCAGCAGCCAAGAGTGGGGCAGGGGGCTTGGGGCCAACGTCCTGACTTTC.

J is TRBJ2-5 and V is TRBV3-1 (or the pseudogene TRBV3-2); D possibly corresponds to TRBD2 (6 bases). Germline V lookup: CDR1 LGHDT, CDR2 YNNKEL (reference sequence). The ends were cut back, 5 bases at V and 5 bases at J, with 15 bases in the middle. The CDR3 totals 14 residues. The CDR3 sequence: CASSGVSGGETQYF. DNA of the CDR3: TGTGCCAGCAGCGGGGTTTCTGGGGGGGAGACCCAGTACTTC.

J is TRBJ2-1 and V is TRBV9; D remains unclear. V lost 4 bases and J 1 base, leaving 15 bases between the germline ends. The length of the CDR3 is 16 residues. The V gene's germline CDR1 is SGDLS and CDR2 YYNGEE. The CDR3 sequence is CASSSRGGSSYNEQFF. CDR3 in DNA: TGTGCCAGCAGCTCCCGCGGCGGCAGTTCCTACAATGAGCAGTTCTTC.

This clone appeared a single time. V is TRBV4-1 and J is TRBJ2-2; 11 nucleotides agree with TRBD1. J lost 7 bases, V lost 2 bases, and 9 bases had no gene match. Germline V gives CDR1 MGHRA, CDR2 YSYEKL. The CDR3 covers 17 residues. CDR3 nucleotide sequence: TGCGCCAGCAGCCAAAACACGGGACAGGGGGTCATCGGGGAGCTGTTTTTT. Translation gives CASSQNTGQGVIGELFF.

The chain couples TRBV7-3 to TRBJ2-3; TRBD2 aligns across 10 bases. The CDR3 extends over 15 amino acids. V dropped 6 bases and J dropped 3; count of bases not matched to a gene: 6. CDR1 is SGHTA, CDR2 FQGTGA, per germline. The CDR3 reads CASSPSGGATDTQYF. Written as DNA, the CDR3 is TGTGCCAGCAGTCCCAGCGGGGGGGCTACAGATACGCAGTATTTT.

J is TRBJ1-1 and V is TRBV9; D is unclear. The V gene lost 1 base and the J gene lost 1 base, with 8 bases spanning the gap. The CDR3 is 14 amino acids. Germline V lookup: CDR1 SGDLS, CDR2 YYNGEE. The CDR3 nucleotides are TGTGCCAGCAGCGTATCAACGGGGAACACTGAAGCTTTCTTT. This gives the protein CASSVSTGNTEAFF.

J is TRBJ2-5 and V is TRBV28, with D possibly matching TRBD2 (6 bases). From germline, CDR1 is MDHEN and CDR2 SYDVKM. Trimming cost V 9 bases and J 3 bases, with 26 bases left between them. The CDR3 is 17 amino acids. DNA for the CDR3: TGTGCCAGACTCAATCGGGTACGGGCGCGCGGGGAAGAGACCCAGTACTTC. Translation: CARLNRVRARGEETQYF.

This clone appeared many times. The chain uses TRBV19 and TRBJ1-5; D gene uncertain. This CDR3 region has 15 residues. Germline-derived CDR1 and CDR2 are LNHDA and SQIVND (reference sequence). V lost 3 bases, J lost 4 bases, and 13 bases lay in between. The CDR3 loop is CASSIPWQSNQPQHF. CDR3 nucleotide sequence: TGTGCCAGTAGTATCCCCTGGCAGTCAAATCAGCCCCAGCATTTT.

V is TRBV28 and J is TRBJ1-2, with D uncertain. V lost 5 bases to trimming and J lost 3 bases, with 10 bases between them. CDR3 length: 13 residues. CDR1 and CDR2 from the germline V gene are MDHEN and SYDVKM. CDR3 protein: CASSPPTDYGYTF. CDR3 in DNA: TGTGCCAGCAGTCCTCCGACTGACTATGGCTACACCTTC.

V usage is TRBV3-1 (or the pseudogene TRBV3-2) and J usage is TRBJ1-1; D is unresolved. The CDR3 covers 13 residues. V was trimmed by 6 bases and J by 0 bases, leaving 8 bases between them. The V gene's germline CDR1 is LGHDT and CDR2 YNNKEL (reference sequence). CDR3: CASSTQVNTEAFF. CDR3 nucleotides: TGTGCCAGCAGTACACAAGTGAACACTGAAGCTTTCTTT.

V and J are TRBV30 and TRBJ1-4; D gene uncertain. CDR1 GTSNPN and CDR2 SVGIG come from the germline V gene (reference sequence). The CDR3 runs 14 residues. V lost 4 bases to trimming and J lost 0 bases, with 9 bases between them. CDR3 DNA sequence: TGTGCCTGGACCTATTCGTCAACTAATGAAAAACTGTTTTTT. It is translated as CAWTYSSTNEKLFF.

The rearrangement uses TRBV11-2 and TRBJ2-5, with 9 bases matching TRBD2. V lost 1 base and J lost 3; bases outside the gene matches: 3. The CDR3 consists of 15 residues. Looked up from germline, CDR1 is SGHAT and CDR2 is FQNNGV. CDR3 sequence (DNA): TGTGCCAGCAGCTTAGGGGTAGCGGGGGAAGAGACCCAGTACTTC. Protein: CASSLGVAGEETQYF.

CDR3 DNA sequence: TGCGCCAGCAGCCAAATACGGGCGGTTCACGGGGGGGCCCAAGAGACCCAGTACTTC. The encoded protein is CASSQIRAVHGGAQETQYF. J is TRBJ2-5 and V is TRBV4-1; 8 bases are a match to TRBD2. The CDR3 totals 19 residues. V was pared by 2 bases and J by 1 base, with 15 bases of the junction left unmatched. Germline CDR1 reads MGHRA; CDR2 reads YSYEKL.

The rearrangement links TRBV3-1 (or the pseudogene TRBV3-2) to TRBJ1-2; TRBD1 matches 9 bases. Germline CDR1 LGHDT, CDR2 YNNKEL (reference sequence). Trimming at V came to 0 bases and at J to 7 bases, leaving 9 bases not matched to a gene. This CDR3 is 16 amino acids long. CDR3 protein: CASSQDPPGQGTGYTF. CDR3 DNA: TGTGCCAGCAGCCAAGATCCTCCGGGACAGGGAACTGGCTACACCTTC.